This is a list of T cell receptor beta chains from one sample in a study of blood T cells in healthy people across ages. TCRdb fed the 5' RACE reads into MiXCR, producing one record per CDR3 protein. Here the sample spans roughly 2 million distinct CDR3 sequences, approximately 50% being singletons. Sequencing was carried out using blood. The receptors here all came from a woman between 40 and 50 years old in good health. Both conserved end residues are part of each CDR3. D genes are given only for firm matches. Some rows have no size entry. The others give once, few or many, or a class for an expanded clone.

TRBJ2-1 | few | TRBV7-9 | NA | TGTGCCAGCAGCTTAACGGACTCAAATGAGCAGTTCTTC | CASSLTDSNEQFF
TRBJ1-2 | NA | TRBV12-3/TRBV12-4 | NA | TGTGCCAGCAGTTTAGCAAGTCAGTTTGGCTACACCTTC | CASSLASQFGYTF
TRBJ2-7 | few | TRBV7-2 | NA | TGTGCCAGCAGCTTTACCGGGCCAAGCTACGAGCAGTACTTC | CASSFTGPSYEQYF
TRBJ1-2 | NA | TRBV20-1 | NA | TGCAGTGCTAGAGATCTTCAGGGGAAGATCTATGGCTACACCTTC | CSARDLQGKIYGYTF
TRBJ2-7 | few | TRBV27 | TRBD1 | TGTGCCAGCAGTTTATCCTGGACAGGGGCTTCCTACGAGCAGTACTTC | CASSLSWTGASYEQYF
TRBJ2-7 | NA | TRBV4-2 | TRBD1 | TGTGCCAGCAGCCACCTGGGACAGGGGAGGAACGAGCAGTACTTC | CASSHLGQGRNEQYF
TRBJ2-6 | NA | TRBV24-1 | NA | TGTGCCACCAGTGATGCCACCATTGGGGCCAACGTCCTGACTTTC | CATSDATIGANVLTF
TRBJ2-7 | NA | TRBV4-2 | NA | TGTGCCAGCAGCCAAGAAGGACACTCCTCCTCCTACGAGCAGTACTTC | CASSQEGHSSSYEQYF
TRBJ2-5 | few | TRBV7-2 | TRBD1 | TGTGCCAGCAGCTTAAGGTCCAGGGGGTTGACAGAGACCCAGTACTTC | CASSLRSRGLTETQYF
TRBJ1-2 | few | TRBV20-1 | NA | TGCAGTGGCAGGCCAGGGGTAGGGTCCTATGGCTACACCTTC | CSGRPGVGSYGYTF
TRBJ2-3 | NA | TRBV5-1 | NA | TGCGCCACAGGGAGGGGGGCCGGATTTACAGATACGCAGTATTTT | CATGRGAGFTDTQYF
TRBJ2-3 | NA | TRBV19 | TRBD2 | TGTGCCAGTAGTATAGGGACTAGCAGGGGTCGGGATACGCAGTATTTT | CASSIGTSRGRDTQYF
TRBJ2-5 | once | TRBV14 | NA | TGTGCCAGCAGCCGGAGGATTCGGGAGACCCAGTACTTC | CASSRRIRETQYF
TRBJ2-1 | NA | TRBV4-3 | TRBD2 | TGCGCCAGCAGCCAAGATGGTCTAGCGGGGGGCGATGAGCAGTTCTTC | CASSQDGLAGGDEQFF
TRBJ1-2 | NA | TRBV9 | TRBD1 | TGTGCCAGCACCGGGACAGGGGGAGGGTATGGCTACACCTTC | CASTGTGGGYGYTF
TRBJ1-5 | NA | TRBV6-1 | NA | TGTGCCAGCAGGGAAGGGACGGGCAATCAGCCCCAGCATTTT | CASREGTGNQPQHF
TRBJ2-7 | NA | TRBV7-9 | TRBD1 | TGTGCCAGCAGCTTAGACCTTATCGGACAGGGTTTTTACGAGCAGTACTTC | CASSLDLIGQGFYEQYF
TRBJ2-7 | NA | TRBV28 | NA | TGTGCCAGCAGTTCAACTCCGAAGCCCGAGCAGTACTTC | CASSSTPKPEQYF
TRBJ2-7 | few | TRBV19 | NA | TGTGCCAGTAGTATTTCAGGGGCCCACGAGCAGTACTTC | CASSISGAHEQYF
TRBJ1-2 | NA | TRBV7-2 | TRBD1 | TGTGCCAGCAGCCATGACAGGGGACGGGCTAACTATGGCTACACCTTC | CASSHDRGRANYGYTF
TRBJ2-5 | NA | TRBV25-1 | NA | TGTGCCAGCCGGGACGGGGCCAAGGAGACCCAGTACTTC | CASRDGAKETQYF
TRBJ2-5 | few | TRBV27 | NA | TGTGCCAGCATGAGGGGCAGGGGCGTATCTAGGGAGACCCAGTACTTC | CASMRGRGVSRETQYF
TRBJ2-3 | NA | TRBV6-2/TRBV6-3 | NA | TGTGCCAGCAGTACACAAGACCCCACAGATACGCAGTATTTT | CASSTQDPTDTQYF
TRBJ2-1 | few | TRBV29-1 | TRBD2 | TGCAGCGTTGAATCGGGGGGGGCCTACAATGAGCAGTTCTTC | CSVESGGAYNEQFF
TRBJ2-1 | NA | TRBV20-1 | TRBD2 | TGCAGTGCCCCTGGCGCTAGCGGAGAGACCCAGTTCTTC | CSAPGASGETQFF
TRBJ1-2 | few | TRBV20-1 | TRBD1 | TGCAGTGCTAGAGTTGGGGGACAGGGGGGAGGCTACACCTTC | CSARVGGQGGGYTF
TRBJ2-1 | NA | TRBV4-2 | TRBD2 | TGTGCCAGCAGCCAAGATGGTAGCGGGGGAGAGCAGTTCTTC | CASSQDGSGGEQFF
TRBJ2-1 | NA | TRBV6-1 | TRBD1 | TGTGCCAGCAGTGAAGTGATTGGACAGGGACGAAAGAAGCAGTTCTTC | CASSEVIGQGRKKQFF
TRBJ2-7 | NA | TRBV2 | TRBD1 | TGTGCCAGCAGCCTAAGGTCTACAGGGGACAGCGAGCAGTACTTC | CASSLRSTGDSEQYF
TRBJ1-2 | NA | TRBV25-1 | TRBD1 | TGTGCCTGCAGTGAATTAGGGGGCGACACCAGAGGCTATGGCTACACCTTC | CACSELGGDTRGYGYTF
TRBJ2-6 | NA | TRBV6-5 | NA | TGTGCCAGCAGTCGGCAGGCTACTGGGGCCAACGTCCTGACTTTC | CASSRQATGANVLTF
TRBJ2-7 | NA | TRBV2 | TRBD1 | TGTGCCAGCGGTAACGACAGGGTGCACGAGCAGTACTTC | CASGNDRVHEQYF
TRBJ2-3 | NA | TRBV5-1 | NA | TGCGCCAGCAGCGGTCCCGGTCACCCCACAGATACGCAGTATTTT | CASSGPGHPTDTQYF
TRBJ2-3 | NA | TRBV20-1 | NA | TGCAGTGGTTCGCCCCTAACAGATACGCAGTATTTT | CSGSPLTDTQYF
TRBJ2-5 | few | TRBV7-2 | TRBD2 | TGTGCCAGCAGCTTAGCTAGCGGGGGCCCTGAGACCCAGTACTTC | CASSLASGGPETQYF
TRBJ1-5 | many | TRBV5-1 | TRBD1 | TGCGCCAGCAGCTTGGCAGGGGGTAGCAATCAGCCCCAGCATTTT | CASSLAGGSNQPQHF
TRBJ1-5 | few | TRBV7-6 | NA | TGTGCCAGCAGCTTAGCGGTTGGGGGATGGGATCAGCCCCAGCATTTT | CASSLAVGGWDQPQHF
TRBJ1-5 | NA | TRBV10-3 | NA | TGTGCCGTTTCTAGCGACGGAAATCAGCCCCAGCATTTT | CAVSSDGNQPQHF
TRBJ2-3 | NA | TRBV20-1 | TRBD1 | TGCAGTGCTAGTAGCCAGGACAGGGCCGGCACAGATACGCAGTATTTT | CSASSQDRAGTDTQYF
TRBJ2-1 | NA | TRBV19 | NA | TGTGCCAGTAATGGGGGTTCTGACAATGAGCAGTTCTTC | CASNGGSDNEQFF
TRBJ2-5 | NA | TRBV9 | TRBD1 | TGTGCCAGCAGCGTAGTTGGGACAGGACAAGAGACCCAGTACTTC | CASSVVGTGQETQYF
TRBJ2-1 | NA | TRBV11-3 | NA | TGTGCCAGCAGCTTAGATCTTCCCCAACCCTATTACAATGAGCAGTTCTTC | CASSLDLPQPYYNEQFF
TRBJ2-1 | few | TRBV28 | TRBD2 | TGTGCCAGCAGTTTTAGGCTAGCGGGGCTATCCTACAATGAGCAGTTCTTC | CASSFRLAGLSYNEQFF
TRBJ2-2 | NA | TRBV5-8 | TRBD1 | TGTGCCAGCAGCTCGGGACAGGGGTTGAACACCGGGGAGCTGTTTTTT | CASSSGQGLNTGELFF
TRBJ1-2 | NA | TRBV28 | TRBD1 | TGTGCCAGCAGTTCCCCCCGGACAGGGAGAGACTATGGCTACACCTTC | CASSSPRTGRDYGYTF